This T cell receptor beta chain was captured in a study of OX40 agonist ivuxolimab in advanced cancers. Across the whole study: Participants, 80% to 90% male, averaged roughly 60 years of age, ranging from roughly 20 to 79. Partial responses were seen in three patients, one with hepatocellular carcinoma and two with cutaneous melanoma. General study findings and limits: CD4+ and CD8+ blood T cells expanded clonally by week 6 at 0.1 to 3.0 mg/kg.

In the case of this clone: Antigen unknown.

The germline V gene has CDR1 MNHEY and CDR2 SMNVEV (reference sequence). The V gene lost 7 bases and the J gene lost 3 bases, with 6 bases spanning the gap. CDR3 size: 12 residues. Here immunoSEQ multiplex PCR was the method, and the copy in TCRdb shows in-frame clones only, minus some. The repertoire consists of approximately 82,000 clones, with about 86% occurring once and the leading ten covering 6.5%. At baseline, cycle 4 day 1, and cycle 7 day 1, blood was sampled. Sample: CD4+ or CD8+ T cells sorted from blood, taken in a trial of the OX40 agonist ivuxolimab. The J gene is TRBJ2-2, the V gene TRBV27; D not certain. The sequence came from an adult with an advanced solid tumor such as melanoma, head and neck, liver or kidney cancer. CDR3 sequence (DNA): TGTGCCAGCAAAGCAGACACCGGGGAGCTGTTTTTT. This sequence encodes CASKADTGELFF.